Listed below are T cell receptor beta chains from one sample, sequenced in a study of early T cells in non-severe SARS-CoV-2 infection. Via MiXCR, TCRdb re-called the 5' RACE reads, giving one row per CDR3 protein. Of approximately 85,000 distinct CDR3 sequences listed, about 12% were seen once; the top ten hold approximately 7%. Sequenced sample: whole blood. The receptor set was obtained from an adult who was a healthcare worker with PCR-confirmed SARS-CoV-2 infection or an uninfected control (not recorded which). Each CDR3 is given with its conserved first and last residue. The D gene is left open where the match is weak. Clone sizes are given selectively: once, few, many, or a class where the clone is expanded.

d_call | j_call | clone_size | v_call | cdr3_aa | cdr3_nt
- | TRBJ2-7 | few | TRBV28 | CASSSTVEEQYF | TGTGCCAGCAGTTCGACAGTGGAGGAGCAGTACTTC
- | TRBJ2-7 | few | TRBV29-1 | CSVELQGEQYF | TGCAGCGTTGAACTACAGGGAGAGCAGTACTTC
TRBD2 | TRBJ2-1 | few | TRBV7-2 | CASSGPGTSGLTYNEQFF | TGTGCCAGCAGCGGGCCCGGGACTAGCGGACTAACCTACAATGAGCAGTTCTTC
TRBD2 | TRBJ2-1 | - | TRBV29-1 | CSATGTSGSQFF | TGCAGCGCGACCGGGACTAGCGGGTCGCAGTTCTTC
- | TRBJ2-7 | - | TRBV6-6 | CASRQTASSYEQYF | TGTGCCAGCAGGCAGACAGCTTCCTCCTACGAGCAGTACTTC
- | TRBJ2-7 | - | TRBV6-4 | CASSENLVVDREQYF | TGTGCCAGCAGTGAAAATCTGGTCGTAGACCGCGAGCAGTACTTC
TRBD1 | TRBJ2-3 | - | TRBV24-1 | CATSSGQGTDTQYF | TGTGCCACCAGCTCCGGACAGGGGACAGATACGCAGTATTTT
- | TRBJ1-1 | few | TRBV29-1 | CSPLGAGETEAFF | TGCAGCCCTCTTGGGGCAGGGGAGACTGAAGCTTTCTTT
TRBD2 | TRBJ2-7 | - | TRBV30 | CAWSASGTYEQYF | TGTGCCTGGAGTGCTAGCGGGACTTACGAGCAGTACTTC
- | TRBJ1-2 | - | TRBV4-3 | CASSRVGLYGYTF | TGCGCCAGCAGCCGCGTGGGCCTCTATGGCTACACCTTC
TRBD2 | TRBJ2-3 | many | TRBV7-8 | CASSSVGEGPAVVGTQYF | TGTGCCAGCAGCTCCGTGGGGGAGGGACCGGCTGTAGTTGGGACGCAGTATTTT
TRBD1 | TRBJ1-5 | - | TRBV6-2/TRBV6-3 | CASQGTGNQPQHF | TGTGCCAGCCAAGGGACAGGCAATCAGCCCCAGCATTTT
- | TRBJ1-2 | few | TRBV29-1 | CSVGVQGMNYGYTF | TGCAGCGTTGGAGTTCAGGGAATGAACTATGGCTACACCTTC
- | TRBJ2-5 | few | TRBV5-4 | CASSFRLAQETQYF | TGTGCCAGCAGCTTCCGCCTAGCGCAAGAGACCCAGTACTTC
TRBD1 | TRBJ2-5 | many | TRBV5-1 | CASSKTGTEETQYF | TGCGCCAGCAGCAAAACCGGGACAGAAGAGACCCAGTACTTC
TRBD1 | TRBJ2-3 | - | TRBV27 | CASSLSTGGRDTQYF | TGTGCCAGCAGTTTATCGACAGGGGGCAGAGATACGCAGTATTTT
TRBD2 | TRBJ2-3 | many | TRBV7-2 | CASSSTSGSSDTQYF | TGTGCCAGCAGCTCGACTAGCGGGAGTTCAGATACGCAGTATTTT
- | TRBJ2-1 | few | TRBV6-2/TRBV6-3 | CASGLRREGNEQFF | TGTGCCAGCGGATTACGGCGGGAAGGCAATGAGCAGTTCTTC
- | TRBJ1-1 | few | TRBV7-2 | CASNRVLNTEAFF | TGTGCCAGCAACCGGGTACTCAACACTGAAGCTTTCTTT
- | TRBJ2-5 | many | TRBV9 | CASSVDLGAAETQYF | TGTGCCAGCAGCGTAGATCTGGGCGCGGCGGAGACCCAGTACTTC
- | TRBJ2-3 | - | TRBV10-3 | CAITPSGRSDTQYF | TGTGCCATCACGCCCAGCGGAAGGTCAGATACGCAGTATTTT
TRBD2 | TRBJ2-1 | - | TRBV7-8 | CASIPPGLAGLNEQFF | TGTGCCAGCATCCCTCCGGGACTAGCGGGACTAAATGAGCAGTTCTTC
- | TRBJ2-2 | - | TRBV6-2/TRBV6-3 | CASTQGGELFF | TGTGCCAGCACCCAAGGGGGGGAGCTGTTTTTT
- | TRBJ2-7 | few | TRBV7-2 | CASSSGNPQGEQYF | TGTGCCAGCAGCTCCGGGAACCCCCAAGGCGAGCAGTACTTC
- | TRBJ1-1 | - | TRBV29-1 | CSATAITFEAFF | TGCAGCGCGACAGCCATCACTTTTGAAGCTTTCTTT
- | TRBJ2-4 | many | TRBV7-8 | CASSLAQLGEHLATKNIQYF | TGTGCCAGCAGCTTAGCGCAATTAGGGGAGCATTTGGCCACCAAAAACATTCAGTACTTC
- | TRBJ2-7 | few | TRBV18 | CASSLQGPWASEQYF | TGTGCCAGCTCACTACAAGGACCCTGGGCAAGCGAGCAGTACTTC
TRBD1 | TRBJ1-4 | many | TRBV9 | CASSVGQGGEKLFF | TGTGCCAGCAGCGTAGGACAGGGTGGTGAAAAACTGTTTTTT
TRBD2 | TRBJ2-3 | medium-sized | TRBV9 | CASSVASGSLVGDTQYF | TGTGCCAGCAGCGTAGCGAGCGGGAGCCTCGTAGGAGATACGCAGTATTTT
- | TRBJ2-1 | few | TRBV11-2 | CASRLSQGLSVEQFF | TGTGCCAGCAGGTTAAGCCAGGGACTCAGTGTTGAGCAGTTCTTC
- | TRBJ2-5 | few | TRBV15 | CATSRDGETQYF | TGTGCCACCAGCCGGGATGGCGAGACCCAGTACTTC
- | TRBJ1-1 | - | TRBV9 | CASSFDGNTEAFF | TGTGCCAGCAGCTTCGACGGCAACACTGAAGCTTTCTTT
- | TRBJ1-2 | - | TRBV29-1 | CSVEDTTNYGYTF | TGCAGCGTTGAAGATACGACAAACTATGGCTACACCTTC
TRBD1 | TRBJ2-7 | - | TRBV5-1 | CASSLGTGGTGAYEQYF | TGCGCCAGCAGCTTGGGGACAGGGGGCACCGGGGCCTACGAGCAGTACTTC
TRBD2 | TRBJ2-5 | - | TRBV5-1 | CASRQIAGVRETQYF | TGCGCCAGCAGACAGATAGCGGGAGTTAGAGAGACCCAGTACTTC
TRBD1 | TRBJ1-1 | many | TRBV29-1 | CSAGGVNTEAFF | TGCAGCGCAGGGGGAGTTAACACTGAAGCTTTCTTT
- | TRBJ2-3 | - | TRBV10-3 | CAISELDTQYF | TGTGCCATCAGTGAGCTTGATACGCAGTATTTT
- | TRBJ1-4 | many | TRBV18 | CASSLGGWEKLFF | TGTGCCAGCTCACTCGGGGGCTGGGAAAAACTGTTTTTT
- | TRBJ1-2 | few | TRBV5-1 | CASSLARGAEGYTF | TGCGCCAGCAGCTTGGCCAGGGGCGCGGAAGGCTACACCTTC
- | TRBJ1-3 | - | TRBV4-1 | CASSQIDVDPGNTIYF | TGCGCCAGCAGCCAAATCGACGTTGATCCTGGAAACACCATATATTTT
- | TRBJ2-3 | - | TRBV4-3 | CASSQDLVTDTQYF | TGCGCCAGCAGCCAAGATCTCGTGACAGATACGCAGTATTTT
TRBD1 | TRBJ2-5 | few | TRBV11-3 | CASSLRSGRQGPETQYF | TGTGCCAGCAGCTTAAGAAGTGGGAGACAGGGTCCCGAGACCCAGTACTTC
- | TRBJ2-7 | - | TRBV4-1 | CASSQDPGSSYEQYF | TGCGCCAGCAGCCAAGATCCCGGCAGCTCCTACGAGCAGTACTTC
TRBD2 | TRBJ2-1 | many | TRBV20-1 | CSARGPGLAEANEQFF | TGCAGTGCTAGAGGCCCGGGACTAGCGGAGGCGAATGAGCAGTTCTTC